The present entry profiles one TCR beta chain with its context. The data belong to a study of cytomegalovirus exposure and HLA in healthy donors. Overall study context: As an earlier analysis found, around 170 million T cells yielded about 100 million unique TCR beta sequences.

Primers: 60 Vbeta forward and 13 Jbeta reverse. Method: immunoSEQ multiplex PCR; TCRdb's copy keeps in-frame clones and lacks some. The sample lists 200,000 to 250,000 clones; just over 75% were seen once. The CDR3 runs to 13 residues. The germline V gene encodes CDR1 MNHEY and CDR2 SMNVEV (reference sequence). Trimming took 2 bases from V and 7 from J, leaving 11 bases between them. Specimen: PBMCs. V is TRBV27 and J is TRBJ1-2; TRBD1 might be the D (5 bases). This TCR was sampled from a woman aged 60-70 years in good health and CMV-seropositive. The CDR3 reads CASSLQGGAGYTF. The CDR3 nucleotides are TGTGCCAGCAGTTTACAGGGAGGAGCTGGCTACACCTTC.